This entry describes one TCR beta chain. Its antigen is unidentified. The source of the sample is a study of shared clonotypes between healthy human individuals. Study outcomes and limitations: Read depth was anticipated to influence clonotype sharing among donors.

Selected positively for CCR7 and CD45RO-negative, naive CD8 cells excluded terminally differentiated effector memory CD45RA+ cells. Assay used: immunoSEQ multiplex PCR; TCRdb lists only in-frame clones, some missing. This sample has around 1,900,000 clones, with 90% to 95% found just once. CDR1 and CDR2 (germline): LGHNA, YNFKEQ. The trim removed 4 bases at V and 5 bases at J, leaving 15 bases unmatched. The CDR3 covers 18 residues. This receptor was obtained from a man aged 18-30 years in good health. Some clones in this sample may be carry-over from other donors' samples. Specimen: naive CD8+ T cells from PBMCs. The chain has TRBV4-2 and TRBJ2-5, with 11 bases matching TRBD1. The CDR3 region is CASSPPARDRGFFETQYF. In DNA form, the CDR3 reads TGTGCCAGCAGCCCCCCAGCCCGGGACAGGGGGTTTTTCGAGACCCAGTACTTC.